The TCR beta chain under discussion was sequenced for a study of blood T cell repertoires in COVID-19. Study in general: COVID-19 samples from acute and convalescent phases originated in the United States, Italy and Spain. The analysed material was cDNA or gDNA that came from T cells, B-cell-depleted T cells, or PBMCs.

In the study's own analysis: Cell counts per sample came from amplifying reference gene primers. Repertoires were generated with immunoSEQ multiplex PCR, while TCRdb's copy carries only in-frame clones and drops some. D and trimming were read from the DNA, whereas the V and J calls and clone size are those reported in that table. The table has over 60,000 clones, roughly nine tenths seen once. This TCR was sampled from a man older than 75 with acute or convalescent COVID-19. The sample comprised peripheral blood.

DNA for the CDR3: TGTGCCAGCAGCGCGTGGACAGGGGGCCGGGATGAGCAGTTCTTC. Amino acids: CASSAWTGGRDEQFF. V gene TRBV7-3 combines with J gene TRBJ2-1; 11 nucleotides line up with TRBD1. CDR1 is SGHTA and CDR2 is FQGTGA in the germline V gene. V shed 5 bases and J 8 bases; nucleotides not matched to a gene: 8. The CDR3 length is 15 residues.